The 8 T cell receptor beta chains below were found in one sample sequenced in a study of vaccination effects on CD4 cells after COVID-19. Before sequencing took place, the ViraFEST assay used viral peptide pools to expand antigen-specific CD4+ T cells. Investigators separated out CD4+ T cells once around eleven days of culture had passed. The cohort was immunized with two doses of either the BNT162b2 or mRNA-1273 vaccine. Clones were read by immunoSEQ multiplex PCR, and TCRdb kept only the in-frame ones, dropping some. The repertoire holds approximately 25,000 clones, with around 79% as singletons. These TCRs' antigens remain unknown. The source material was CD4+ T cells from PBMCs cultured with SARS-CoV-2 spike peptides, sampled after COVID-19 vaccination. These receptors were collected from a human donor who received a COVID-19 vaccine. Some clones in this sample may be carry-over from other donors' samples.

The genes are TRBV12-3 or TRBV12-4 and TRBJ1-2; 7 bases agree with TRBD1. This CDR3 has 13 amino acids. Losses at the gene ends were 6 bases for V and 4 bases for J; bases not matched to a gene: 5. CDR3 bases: TGTGCCAGCAGACCGGACAGGCTCTATGGCTACACCTTC. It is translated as CASRPDRLYGYTF.

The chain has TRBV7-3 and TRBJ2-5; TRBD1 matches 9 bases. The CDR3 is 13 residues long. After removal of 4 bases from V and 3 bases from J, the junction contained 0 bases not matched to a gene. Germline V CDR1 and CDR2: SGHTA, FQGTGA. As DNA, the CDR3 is TGTGCCAGCAGCTGGACAGGGGAAGAGACCCAGTACTTC. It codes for CASSWTGEETQYF.

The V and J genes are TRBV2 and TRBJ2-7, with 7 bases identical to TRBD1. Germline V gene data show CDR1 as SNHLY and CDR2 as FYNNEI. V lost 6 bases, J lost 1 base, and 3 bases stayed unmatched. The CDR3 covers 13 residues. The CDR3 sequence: CASRMDRSYEQYV. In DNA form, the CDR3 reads TGTGCCAGCAGGATGGACAGGTCCTACGAGCAGTACGTC.

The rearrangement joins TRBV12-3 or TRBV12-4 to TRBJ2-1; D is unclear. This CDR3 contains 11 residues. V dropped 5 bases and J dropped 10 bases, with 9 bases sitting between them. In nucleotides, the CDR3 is TGTGCCAGCAGTACCCGGTTGGAGCAGTTCTTC. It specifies CASSTRLEQFF.

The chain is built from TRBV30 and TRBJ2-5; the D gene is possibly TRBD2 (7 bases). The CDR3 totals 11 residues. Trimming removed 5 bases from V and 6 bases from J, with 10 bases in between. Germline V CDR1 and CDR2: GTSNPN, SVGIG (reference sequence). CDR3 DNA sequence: TGTGCCTGGCGGGGGGCCAAGACCCAGTACTTC. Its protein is CAWRGAKTQYF.

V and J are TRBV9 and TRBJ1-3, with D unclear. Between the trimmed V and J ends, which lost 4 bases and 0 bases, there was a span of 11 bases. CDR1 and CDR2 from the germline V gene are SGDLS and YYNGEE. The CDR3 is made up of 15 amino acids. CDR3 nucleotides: TGTGCCAGCAGCCGGACCCCGAGCTCTGGAAACACCATATATTTT. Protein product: CASSRTPSSGNTIYF.

CDR3 bases: TGTGCCAGTAGTATAAGAAATTCAGATACGCAGTATTTT. This encodes CASSIRNSDTQYF. The chain joins TRBV19 to TRBJ2-3; D is uncertain. The germline V and J ends were trimmed by 2 bases and 4 bases, with 7 bases remaining between them. Germline-derived CDR1 and CDR2 are LNHDA and SQIVND (reference sequence). This CDR3 spans 13 amino acids.

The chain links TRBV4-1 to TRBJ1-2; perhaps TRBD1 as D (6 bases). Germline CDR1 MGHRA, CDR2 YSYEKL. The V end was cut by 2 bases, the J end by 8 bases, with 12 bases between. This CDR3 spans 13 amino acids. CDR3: CASSQRGERGYTF. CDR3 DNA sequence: TGCGCCAGCAGCCAAAGGGGGGAACGAGGCTACACCTTC.